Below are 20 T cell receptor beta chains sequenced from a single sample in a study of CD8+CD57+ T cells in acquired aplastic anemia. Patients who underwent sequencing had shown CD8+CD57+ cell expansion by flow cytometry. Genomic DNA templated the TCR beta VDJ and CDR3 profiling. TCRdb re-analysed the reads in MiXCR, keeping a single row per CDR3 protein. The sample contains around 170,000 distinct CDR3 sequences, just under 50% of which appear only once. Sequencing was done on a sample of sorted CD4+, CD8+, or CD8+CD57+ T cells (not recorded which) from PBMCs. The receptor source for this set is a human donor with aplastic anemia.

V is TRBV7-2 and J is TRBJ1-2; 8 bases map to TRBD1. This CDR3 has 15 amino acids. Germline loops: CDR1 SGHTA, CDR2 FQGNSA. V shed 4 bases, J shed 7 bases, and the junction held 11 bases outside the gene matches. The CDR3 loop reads CASSSRTGRMGGYTF. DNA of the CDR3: TGTGCCAGCAGCTCAAGGACAGGGCGAATGGGTGGCTACACCTTC.

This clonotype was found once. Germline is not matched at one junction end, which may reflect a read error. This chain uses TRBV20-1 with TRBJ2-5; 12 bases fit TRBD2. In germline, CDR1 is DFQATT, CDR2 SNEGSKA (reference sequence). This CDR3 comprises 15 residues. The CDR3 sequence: CCASSLGLAGGTQYF. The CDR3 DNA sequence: TGCTGTGCTAGCAGCTTGGGACTAGCGGGTGGGACCCAGTACTTC.

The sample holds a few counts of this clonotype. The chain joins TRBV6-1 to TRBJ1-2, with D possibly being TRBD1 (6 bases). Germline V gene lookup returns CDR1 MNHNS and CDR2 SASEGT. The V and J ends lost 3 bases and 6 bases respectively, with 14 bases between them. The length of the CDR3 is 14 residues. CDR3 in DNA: TGTGCCAGCAGTGAGCGCCGGGACATTAATGGCTACACCTTC. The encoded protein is CASSERRDINGYTF.

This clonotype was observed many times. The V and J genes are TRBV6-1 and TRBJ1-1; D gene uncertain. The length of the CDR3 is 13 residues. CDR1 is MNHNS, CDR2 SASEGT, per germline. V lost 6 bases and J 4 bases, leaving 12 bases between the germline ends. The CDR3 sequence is CASSSQVITEAFF. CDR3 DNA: TGTGCCAGCAGCTCGCAGGTTATCACTGAAGCTTTCTTT.

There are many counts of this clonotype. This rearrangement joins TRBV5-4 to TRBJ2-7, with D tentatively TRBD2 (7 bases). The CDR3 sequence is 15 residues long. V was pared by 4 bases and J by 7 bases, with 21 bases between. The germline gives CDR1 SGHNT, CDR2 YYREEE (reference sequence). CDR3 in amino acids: CASSLGLEGGREQYF. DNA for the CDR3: TGTGCCAGCAGCCTTGGACTAGAGGGGGGGCGGGAGCAGTACTTC. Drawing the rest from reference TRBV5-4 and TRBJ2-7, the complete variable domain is ETGVTQSPTHLIKTRGQQVTLRCSSQSGHNTVSWYQQALGQGPQFIFQYYREEENGRGNFPPRFSGLQFPNYSSELNVNALELDDSALYLCASSLGLEGGREQYFGPGTRLTVT.

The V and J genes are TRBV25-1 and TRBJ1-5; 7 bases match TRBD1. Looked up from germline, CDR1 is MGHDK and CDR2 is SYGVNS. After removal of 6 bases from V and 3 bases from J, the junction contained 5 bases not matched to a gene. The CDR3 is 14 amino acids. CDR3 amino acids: CASSQTGFNQPQHF. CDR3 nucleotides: TGTGCCAGCAGCCAGACAGGGTTCAATCAGCCCCAGCATTTT.

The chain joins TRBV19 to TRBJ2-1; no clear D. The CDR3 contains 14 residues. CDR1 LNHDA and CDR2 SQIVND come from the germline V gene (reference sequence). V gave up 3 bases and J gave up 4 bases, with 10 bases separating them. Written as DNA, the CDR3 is TGTGCCAGTAGTATCCCCGACAATTACAATGAGCAGTTCTTC. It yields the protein CASSIPDNYNEQFF. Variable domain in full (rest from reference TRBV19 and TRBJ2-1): DGGITQSPKYLFRKEGQNVTLSCEQNLNHDAMYWYRQDPGQGLRLIYYSQIVNDFQKGDIAEGYSVSREKKESFPLTVTSAQKNPTAFYLCASSIPDNYNEQFFGPGTRLTVL.

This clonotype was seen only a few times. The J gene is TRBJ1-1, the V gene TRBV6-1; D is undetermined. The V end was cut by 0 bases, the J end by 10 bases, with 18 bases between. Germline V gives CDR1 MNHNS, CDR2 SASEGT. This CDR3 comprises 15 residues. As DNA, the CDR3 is TGTGCCAGCAGTGAAGCGCTAAGTAAAAAACGGGGAGCTTTCTTT. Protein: CASSEALSKKRGAFF.

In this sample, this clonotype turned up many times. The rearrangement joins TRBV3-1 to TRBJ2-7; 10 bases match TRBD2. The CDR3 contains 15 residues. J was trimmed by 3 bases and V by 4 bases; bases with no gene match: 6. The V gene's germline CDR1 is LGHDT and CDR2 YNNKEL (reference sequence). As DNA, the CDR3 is TGTGCCAGCAGCCTGAAGCTAGCGGGGGTCTACGAGCAGTACTTC. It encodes CASSLKLAGVYEQYF.

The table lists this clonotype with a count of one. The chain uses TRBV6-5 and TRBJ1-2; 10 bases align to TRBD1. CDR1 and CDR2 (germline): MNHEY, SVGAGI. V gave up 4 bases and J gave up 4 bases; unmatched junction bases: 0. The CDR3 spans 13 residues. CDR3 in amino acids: CASSWTGGYGYTF. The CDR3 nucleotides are TGTGCCAGCAGTTGGACAGGGGGCTATGGCTACACCTTC.

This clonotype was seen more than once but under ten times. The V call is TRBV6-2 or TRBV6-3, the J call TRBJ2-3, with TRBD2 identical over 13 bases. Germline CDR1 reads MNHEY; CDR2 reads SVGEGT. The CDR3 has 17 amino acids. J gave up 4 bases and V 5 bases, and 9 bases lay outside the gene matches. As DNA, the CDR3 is TGTGCCAGCAGTCGCCAACTAGCGGGAGGGCCCCCAGATACGCAGTATTTT. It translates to CASSRQLAGGPPDTQYF.

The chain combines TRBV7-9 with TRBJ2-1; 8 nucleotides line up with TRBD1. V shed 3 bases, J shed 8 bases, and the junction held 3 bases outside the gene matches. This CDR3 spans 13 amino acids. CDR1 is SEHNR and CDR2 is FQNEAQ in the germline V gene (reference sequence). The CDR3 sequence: CASSLTGEDEQFF. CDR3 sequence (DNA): TGTGCCAGCAGCTTGACAGGGGAGGATGAGCAGTTCTTC.

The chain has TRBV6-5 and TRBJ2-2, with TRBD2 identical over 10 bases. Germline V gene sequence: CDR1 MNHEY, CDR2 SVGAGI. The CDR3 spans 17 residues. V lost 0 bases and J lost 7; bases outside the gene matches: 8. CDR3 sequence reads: CASSYSPLAGDVGELFF. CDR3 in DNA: TGTGCCAGCAGTTACTCTCCCCTAGCGGGAGACGTCGGGGAGCTGTTTTTT.

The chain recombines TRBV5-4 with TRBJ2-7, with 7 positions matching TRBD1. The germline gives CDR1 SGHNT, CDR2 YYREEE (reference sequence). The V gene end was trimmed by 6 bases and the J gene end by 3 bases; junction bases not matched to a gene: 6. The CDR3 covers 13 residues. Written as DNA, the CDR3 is TGTGCCAGCACCTCCAGGGACAGCTACGAGCAGTACTTC. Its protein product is CASTSRDSYEQYF. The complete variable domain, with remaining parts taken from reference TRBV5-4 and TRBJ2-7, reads ETGVTQSPTHLIKTRGQQVTLRCSSQSGHNTVSWYQQALGQGPQFIFQYYREEENGRGNFPPRFSGLQFPNYSSELNVNALELDDSALYLCASTSRDSYEQYFGPGTRLTVT.

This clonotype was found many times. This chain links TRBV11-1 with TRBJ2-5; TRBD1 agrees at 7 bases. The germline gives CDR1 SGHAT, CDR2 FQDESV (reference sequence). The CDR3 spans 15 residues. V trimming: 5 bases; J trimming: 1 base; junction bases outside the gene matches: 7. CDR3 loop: CASSKGAGTQETQYF. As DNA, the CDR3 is TGTGCCAGCAGCAAGGGGGCAGGAACCCAAGAGACCCAGTACTTC.

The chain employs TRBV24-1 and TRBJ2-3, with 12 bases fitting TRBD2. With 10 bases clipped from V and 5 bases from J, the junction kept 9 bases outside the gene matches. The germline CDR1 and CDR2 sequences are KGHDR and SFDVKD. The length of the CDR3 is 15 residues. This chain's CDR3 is CATSPTSGSRDTQYF. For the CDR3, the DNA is TGTGCCACGAGCCCGACTAGCGGGAGTAGAGATACGCAGTATTTT.

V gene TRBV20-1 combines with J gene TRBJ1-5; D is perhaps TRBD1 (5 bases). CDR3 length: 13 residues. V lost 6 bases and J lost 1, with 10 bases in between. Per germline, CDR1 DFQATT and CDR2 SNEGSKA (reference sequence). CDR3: CSAGTNSNQPQHF. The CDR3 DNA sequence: TGCAGTGCCGGGACTAACAGCAATCAGCCCCAGCATTTT.

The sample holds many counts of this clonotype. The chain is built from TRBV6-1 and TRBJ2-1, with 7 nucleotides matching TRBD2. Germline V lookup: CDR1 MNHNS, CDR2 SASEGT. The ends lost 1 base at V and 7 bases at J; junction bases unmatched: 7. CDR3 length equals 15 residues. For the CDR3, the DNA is TGTGCCAGCAGTGAAGGTCAGAACGGGAGGAATGAGCAGTTCTTC. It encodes CASSEGQNGRNEQFF.

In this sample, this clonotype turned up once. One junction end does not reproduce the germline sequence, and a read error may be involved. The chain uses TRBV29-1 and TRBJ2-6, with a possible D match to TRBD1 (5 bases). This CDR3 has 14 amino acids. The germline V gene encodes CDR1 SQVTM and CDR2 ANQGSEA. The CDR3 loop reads CSVDTGSGASVLTF. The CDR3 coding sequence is TGCAGCGTTGACACAGGCTCTGGGGCCAGCGTCCTGACTTTC.

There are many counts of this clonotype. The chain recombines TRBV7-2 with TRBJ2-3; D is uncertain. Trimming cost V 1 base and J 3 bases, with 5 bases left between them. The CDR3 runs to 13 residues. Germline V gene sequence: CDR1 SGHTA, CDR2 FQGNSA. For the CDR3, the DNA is TGTGCCAGCAGCTTAGTGCAGACAGATACGCAGTATTTT. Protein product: CASSLVQTDTQYF.